Listed below are T cell receptor beta chains from one sample, sequenced in a study of blood T cell repertoires in COVID-19. TCRdb's table, derived via immunoSEQ multiplex PCR, lists solely in-frame clones and lacks some. The sample holds hundreds of thousands of clones, approximately 90% seen once. The sequencing input was PBMCs or T cells enriched from blood (not recorded which). These receptors all come from a man aged 50 to 60 who had been exposed to COVID-19. CDR3s include the opening cysteine and the closing phenylalanine or tryptophan. The D gene is left open where the match is weak. For some rows the clone size is stated as once, few or many, or as a class when expanded; others skip it.

clone_size	d_call	v_call	j_call	cdr3_aa	cdr3_nt
NA	NA	TRBV5-4	TRBJ1-3	CASSPYTPQGPGNTIYF	TGTGCCAGCAGCCCCTACACTCCACAGGGCCCTGGAAACACCATATATTTT
NA	NA	TRBV19	TRBJ1-4	CASSILQGLYEKLFF	TGTGCCAGTAGTATTCTACAGGGCCTTTACGAAAAACTGTTTTTT
NA	TRBD2	TRBV15	TRBJ2-5	CATSRDRTSGETQYF	TGTGCCACCAGCAGAGATCGGACTAGCGGTGAGACCCAGTACTTC
NA	NA	TRBV9	TRBJ1-5	CASSRGLQDQPQHF	TGTGCCAGCAGCCGGGGACTGCAAGATCAGCCCCAGCATTTT
NA	TRBD2	TRBV28	TRBJ2-1	CASSSIGTSGRRDEQFF	TGTGCCAGCAGTTCCATCGGGACTAGCGGGAGGAGGGATGAGCAGTTCTTC
NA	TRBD1	TRBV5-1	TRBJ1-1	CASSLGGQPNTEAFF	TGCGCCAGCAGCTTGGGGGGACAGCCGAACACTGAAGCTTTCTTT
NA	TRBD2	TRBV18	TRBJ2-1	CASSPLAGVAYNEQFF	TGTGCCAGCTCACCACTAGCGGGAGTCGCCTACAATGAGCAGTTCTTC
once	NA	TRBV27	TRBJ2-3	CASSLRAGTDTQYF	TGTGCCAGCAGTTTGAGGGCAGGCACAGATACGCAGTATTTT
NA	TRBD1	TRBV24-1	TRBJ2-1	CATSDLTGASSYNEQFF	TGTGCCACCAGTGATTTGACAGGGGCCAGCTCCTACAATGAGCAGTTCTTC
NA	TRBD1	TRBV4-1	TRBJ1-1	CASSYLPTGGIEAFF	TGCGCCAGCAGCTATCTACCGACAGGGGGTATCGAAGCTTTCTTT
NA	NA	TRBV27	TRBJ1-6	CASSRPGGSPLHF	TGTGCCAGCAGTCGACCCGGGGGTTCACCCCTCCACTTT
NA	TRBD2	TRBV28	TRBJ2-4	CASSPGTIKNIQYF	TGTGCCAGCAGCCCCGGGACTATCAAAAACATTCAGTACTTC
NA	NA	TRBV4-1	TRBJ1-1	CASSQEGHTGFTEAFF	TGCGCCAGCAGCCAAGAAGGGCATACAGGGTTTACTGAAGCTTTCTTT
NA	NA	TRBV4-2	TRBJ1-4	CASSQDGRDNEKLFF	TGTGCCAGCAGCCAAGATGGCAGGGATAATGAAAAACTGTTTTTT
NA	NA	TRBV7-9	TRBJ1-1	CASSLAGENTEAFF	TGTGCCAGCAGCTTAGCAGGGGAGAACACTGAAGCTTTCTTT
NA	NA	TRBV5-1	TRBJ2-2	CASSLGTYSPGELFF	TGCGCCAGCAGCTTGGGAACCTATAGCCCCGGGGAGCTGTTTTTT
NA	NA	TRBV28	TRBJ2-2	CASNGQTTGELFF	TGTGCCAGCAACGGACAGACTACCGGGGAGCTGTTTTTT
NA	TRBD2	TRBV30	TRBJ2-3	CAWTSGMVDTQYF	TGTGCCTGGACTAGCGGGATGGTAGATACGCAGTATTTT
NA	TRBD1	TRBV5-5	TRBJ2-1	CASSGRDRGNYNEQFF	TGTGCCAGCAGCGGCCGGGACAGGGGGAACTACAATGAGCAGTTCTTC
NA	TRBD2	TRBV18	TRBJ2-2	CASSPPRLQRGANTGELFF	TGTGCCAGCTCACCACCCCGTTTGCAGCGGGGGGCTAACACCGGGGAGCTGTTTTTT
NA	NA	TRBV12-3/TRBV12-4	TRBJ1-5	CASSLSSFQPQHF	TGTGCCAGCAGTTTGTCCAGTTTTCAGCCCCAGCATTTT
once	NA	TRBV15	TRBJ2-5	CATSRPYPAGQETQYF	TGTGCCACCAGCAGACCCTACCCGGCGGGTCAAGAGACCCAGTACTTC
NA	TRBD1	TRBV28	TRBJ2-2	CASSHRGRSTGELFF	TGTGCCAGCAGCCACAGGGGGCGCAGCACCGGGGAGCTGTTTTTT
NA	TRBD1	TRBV2	TRBJ2-1	CASSRWTGWNEQFF	TGTGCCAGCAGTCGCTGGACAGGGTGGAATGAGCAGTTCTTC
NA	NA	TRBV5-1	TRBJ2-7	CASSLSGQFYEQYF	TGCGCCAGCAGCTTATCCGGACAATTCTACGAGCAGTACTTC
NA	NA	TRBV2	TRBJ1-5	CASNTGIEPQHF	TGTGCCAGCAATACAGGGATTGAGCCCCAGCATTTT
few	NA	TRBV2	TRBJ2-6	CASSGDNAGANVLTF	TGTGCCAGCAGTGGGGACAACGCTGGGGCCAACGTCCTGACTTTC
NA	NA	TRBV6-2/TRBV6-3	TRBJ1-1	CASSYMGANTEAFF	TGTGCCAGCAGTTATATGGGGGCGAACACTGAAGCTTTCTTT
NA	NA	TRBV6-1	TRBJ1-6	CASNEVGAESPLHF	TGTGCCAGCAATGAAGTGGGGGCGGAATCACCCCTCCACTTT
NA	TRBD1	TRBV10-3	TRBJ2-2	CAIKGQGAGELFF	TGTGCCATCAAAGGACAGGGGGCCGGGGAGCTGTTTTTT
NA	TRBD2	TRBV12-5	TRBJ2-1	CASGPKGTSGLYNEQFF	TGTGCTAGTGGTCCCAAAGGGACTAGCGGGTTATACAATGAGCAGTTCTTC
NA	NA	TRBV4-1	TRBJ1-6	CASSQERGDIGSPLHF	TGCGCCAGCAGCCAAGAACGGGGGGACATAGGGTCACCCCTCCACTTT
NA	NA	TRBV28	TRBJ1-2	CASSLTGNGYTF	TGTGCCAGCAGTCTAACAGGGAACGGCTACACCTTC
NA	TRBD2	TRBV5-1	TRBJ2-3	CASRISGRPGDTQYF	TGCGCCAGCAGGATTAGCGGGAGGCCGGGGGATACGCAGTATTTT
NA	NA	TRBV21-1	TRBJ1-1	CASSKEARGEAFF	TGTGCCAGCAGCAAAGAGGCCAGGGGAGAAGCTTTCTTT
once	NA	TRBV4-1	TRBJ2-5	CASSQRIRGDRQETQYF	TGCGCCAGCAGCCAACGCATCAGGGGAGATCGGCAAGAGACCCAGTACTTC
NA	NA	TRBV29-1	TRBJ1-1	CSVEVRQMNTEAFF	TGCAGCGTTGAAGTTAGACAGATGAACACTGAAGCTTTCTTT
NA	TRBD1	TRBV25-1	TRBJ2-7	CASSDEARGIFEQYF	TGTGCCAGCAGTGACGAGGCCAGGGGGATATTCGAGCAGTACTTC
NA	TRBD2	TRBV2	TRBJ2-2	CASSDPGLGGNTGELFF	TGTGCCAGCAGTGACCCGGGACTAGGCGGGAACACCGGGGAGCTGTTTTTT
NA	NA	TRBV9	TRBJ1-2	CASSVDGGSRGYTF	TGTGCCAGCAGCGTAGATGGAGGGTCGAGGGGCTACACCTTC
NA	TRBD2	TRBV19	TRBJ2-1	CASGDWTSGYNEQFF	TGTGCCTCAGGAGATTGGACTAGCGGATACAATGAGCAGTTCTTC
NA	NA	TRBV1	TRBJ2-1	CTSSGRAGGSPHNEQFF	TGCACCAGCAGCGGGAGGGCGGGGGGCTCACCTCACAATGAGCAGTTCTTC
NA	NA	TRBV25-1	TRBJ1-2	CASSESMGAGYGYTF	TGTGCCAGCAGTGAATCCATGGGGGCTGGGTATGGCTACACCTTC
NA	NA	TRBV24-1	TRBJ2-1	CATSDASAGKAYNEQFF	TGTGCCACCAGTGACGCCTCGGCGGGAAAGGCCTACAATGAGCAGTTCTTC
NA	NA	TRBV4-1	TRBJ1-5	CASSQVHSNQPQHF	TGCGCCAGCAGCCAAGTTCATAGCAATCAGCCCCAGCATTTT
once	NA	TRBV12-3/TRBV12-4	TRBJ1-2	CASSFQGAFGYTF	TGTGCCAGCAGTTTTCAGGGTGCCTTTGGCTACACCTTC
NA	NA	TRBV5-1	TRBJ1-1	CASSLGRREGNTEAFF	TGCGCCAGCAGCTTGGGGAGGCGAGAGGGGAACACTGAAGCTTTCTTT